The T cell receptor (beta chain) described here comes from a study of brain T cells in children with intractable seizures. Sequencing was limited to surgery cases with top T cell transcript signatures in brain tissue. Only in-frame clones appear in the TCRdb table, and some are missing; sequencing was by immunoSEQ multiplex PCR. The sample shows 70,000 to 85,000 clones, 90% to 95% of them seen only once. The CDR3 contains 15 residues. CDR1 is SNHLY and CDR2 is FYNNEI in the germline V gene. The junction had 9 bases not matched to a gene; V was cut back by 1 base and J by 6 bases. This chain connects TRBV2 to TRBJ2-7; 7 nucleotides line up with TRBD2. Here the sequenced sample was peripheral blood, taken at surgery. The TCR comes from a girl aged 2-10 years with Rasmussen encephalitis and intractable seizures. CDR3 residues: CASSEGLAIQGEQYF. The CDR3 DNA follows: TGTGCCAGCAGTGAAGGACTAGCCATTCAAGGCGAGCAGTACTTC. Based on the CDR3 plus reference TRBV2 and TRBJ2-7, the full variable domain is EPEVTQTPSHQVTQMGQEVILRCVPISNHLYFYWYRQILGQKVEFLVSFYNNEISEKSEIFDDQFSVERPDGSNFTLKIRSTKLEDSAMYFCASSEGLAIQGEQYFGPGTRLTVT.